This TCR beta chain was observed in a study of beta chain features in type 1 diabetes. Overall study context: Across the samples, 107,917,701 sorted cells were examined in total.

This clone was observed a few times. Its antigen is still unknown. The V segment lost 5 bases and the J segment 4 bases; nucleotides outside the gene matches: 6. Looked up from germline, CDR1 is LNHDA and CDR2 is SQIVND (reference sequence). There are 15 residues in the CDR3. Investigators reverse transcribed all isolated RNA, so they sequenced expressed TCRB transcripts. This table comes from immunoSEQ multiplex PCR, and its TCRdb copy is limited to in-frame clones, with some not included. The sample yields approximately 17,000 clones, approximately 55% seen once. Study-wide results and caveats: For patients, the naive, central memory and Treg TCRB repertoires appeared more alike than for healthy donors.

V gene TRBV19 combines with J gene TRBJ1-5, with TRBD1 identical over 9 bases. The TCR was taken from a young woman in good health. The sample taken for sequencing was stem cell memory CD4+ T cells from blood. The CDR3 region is CASSPTTGGNQPQHF. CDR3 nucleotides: TGTGCCAGTAGTCCGACGACAGGGGGGAATCAGCCCCAGCATTTT.